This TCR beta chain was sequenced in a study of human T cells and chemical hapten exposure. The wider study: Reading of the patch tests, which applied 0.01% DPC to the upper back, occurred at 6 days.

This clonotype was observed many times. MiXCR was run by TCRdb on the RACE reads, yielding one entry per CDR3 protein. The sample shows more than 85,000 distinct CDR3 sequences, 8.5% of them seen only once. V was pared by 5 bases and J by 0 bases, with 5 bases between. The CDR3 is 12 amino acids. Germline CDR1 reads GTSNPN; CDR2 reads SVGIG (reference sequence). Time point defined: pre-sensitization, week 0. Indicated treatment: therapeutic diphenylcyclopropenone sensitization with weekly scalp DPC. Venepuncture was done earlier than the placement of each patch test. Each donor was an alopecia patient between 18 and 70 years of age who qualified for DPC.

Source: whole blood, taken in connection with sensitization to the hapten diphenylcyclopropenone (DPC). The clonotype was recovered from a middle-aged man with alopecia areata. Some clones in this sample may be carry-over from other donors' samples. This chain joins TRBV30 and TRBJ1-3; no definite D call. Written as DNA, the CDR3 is TGTGCCTGGGGTGACTCTGGAAACACCATATATTTT. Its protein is CAWGDSGNTIYF.